This TCR beta chain is drawn from a study of OX40 agonist ivuxolimab in advanced cancers. J lost 1 base, V lost 6 bases, and 2 bases had no gene match. The CDR3 has 14 amino acids. Germline loops: CDR1 MNHEY, CDR2 SMNVEV (reference sequence). This clone was detected only once. Measured with immunoSEQ multiplex PCR; TCRdb has only the in-frame clones, and not every one. The sample includes around 65,000 clones, about 89% of them seen just once. The sequencing here drew on CD4+ or CD8+ T cells sorted from blood, taken in a trial of the OX40 agonist ivuxolimab. The source of this sequence is an adult with an advanced solid tumor such as melanoma, head and neck, liver or kidney cancer. V gene TRBV27 combines with J gene TRBJ2-3; 9 nucleotides agree with TRBD2. The CDR3 bases are TGTGCCAGCAGCTGGACTAGCGGCACAGATACGCAGTATTTT. Its protein is CASSWTSGTDTQYF.